What follows are 12 T cell receptor beta chains derived from one specimen sequenced in a study of metastatic and nonmetastatic thyroid tumors. TCRdb re-clonotyped the PCR reads via MiXCR. The repertoire includes around 35,000 clones, approximately 18% of them detected once, and 6.2% sits in the top ten. Prior to thyroid surgery, none of the patients had received any treatment. The sequenced sample consisted of blood. The source is a male donor with papillary thyroid cancer or a benign thyroid nodule (not recorded which). Some clones in this sample may be carry-over from other donors' samples.

This clone has only a few counts. Written as DNA, the CDR3 is TGTGCCAGCAGTCCCCATGGTGTAACGACAGATACGCAGTATTTT. It translates to CASSPHGVTTDTQYF. The chain uses TRBV6-2 or TRBV6-3 and TRBJ2-3, with D unclear. V lost 5 bases to trimming and J lost 3 bases, with 15 bases between them. Germline values: CDR1 MNHEY, CDR2 SVGEGT. The CDR3 spans 15 residues.

This clone showed up many times. The CDR3 spells CASSLVQGGEKLFF. The CDR3, as DNA: TGTGCCAGCAGCTTAGTACAGGGTGGCGAAAAACTGTTTTTT. The chain couples TRBV7-9 to TRBJ1-4; TRBD1 is a possible D gene (6 bases). CDR1 and CDR2 from the germline V gene are SEHNR and FQNEAQ (reference sequence). V lost 1 base, J lost 8 bases, and 11 bases lay in between. The CDR3 covers 14 residues.

The chain carries TRBV14 and TRBJ1-1, with D tentatively TRBD1 (5 bases). Germline V CDR1 and CDR2: SGHDN, FVKESK. The CDR3 runs 17 residues. The V gene lost 0 bases and the J gene lost 0 bases, with 14 bases spanning the gap. CDR3 sequence: CASSQEYGTAMNTEAFF. Here the CDR3 DNA reads TGTGCCAGCAGCCAAGAGTATGGGACGGCAATGAACACTGAAGCTTTCTTT.

This clone has at least ten counts. The rearrangement uses TRBV5-1 and TRBJ1-1, with a possible D match to TRBD1 (6 bases). Deletions cut 4 bases from V and 11 bases from J, with 15 bases between. The CDR3 spans 12 residues. Germline V gene data show CDR1 as SGHRS and CDR2 as YFSETQ. The CDR3: CASSDPGHGAFF. In DNA, the CDR3 is TGCGCCAGCAGCGACCCGGGACACGGGGCTTTCTTT.

At least ten counts were recorded for this clone. V usage is TRBV24-1 and J usage is TRBJ2-1, with D possibly called TRBD1 or TRBD2 (5 bases each). Germline-derived CDR1 and CDR2 are KGHDR and SFDVKD. Trimming stripped 3 bases from V and 0 bases from J, with 17 bases between. The CDR3 extends over 18 amino acids. For the CDR3, the DNA is TGTGCCACCAGTGATGCCCCCGGGACGGGGAGCTCCTACAATGAGCAGTTCTTC. Its protein is CATSDAPGTGSSYNEQFF.

This clone was seen many times. The V and J genes are TRBV4-1 and TRBJ2-2; 8 bases match TRBD2. Trimming took 7 bases from V and 4 from J; bases not matched to a gene: 5. The CDR3 runs to 14 residues. Germline assignment: CDR1 MGHRA and CDR2 YSYEKL. The CDR3 spells CASTSGRGTGELFF. In DNA, the CDR3 is TGCGCCAGCACAAGCGGGAGAGGCACCGGGGAGCTGTTTTTT.

The chain joins TRBV6-1 to TRBJ2-5; D may be TRBD2 (6 bases). Trimming stripped 7 bases from V and 5 bases from J, with 23 bases between. The CDR3 has 16 residues. Germline V lookup: CDR1 MNHNS, CDR2 SASEGT. This CDR3 is CASTKERGLGGETQYF. The CDR3 nucleotides read TGTGCCAGCACAAAAGAAAGGGGACTGGGCGGTGAGACCCAGTACTTC.

The rearrangement links TRBV30 to TRBJ1-3; a possible D gene is TRBD1 (6 bases). Trimming shortened V by 1 base and J by 4 bases, and 17 bases separated the two germline ends. The V gene's germline CDR1 is GTSNPN and CDR2 SVGIG (reference sequence). This CDR3 spans 16 amino acids. The CDR3 sequence is CAWSARGGLGGNTIYF. CDR3 DNA: TGTGCCTGGAGTGCCCGAGGGGGGCTTGGCGGAAACACCATATATTTT.

In this sample, this clone turned up many times. J is TRBJ1-1 and V is TRBV7-6, with D unclear. V lost 5 bases, J lost 1 base, and 8 bases lay in between. Germline lookup yields CDR1 SGHVS and CDR2 FNYEAQ. This CDR3 has 13 residues. In nucleotides, the CDR3 is TGTGCCAGCAGCCAAACAACGAACACTGAAGCTTTCTTT. Amino acid sequence: CASSQTTNTEAFF.

By share, this clone counts as medium-sized. The V and J genes are TRBV27 and TRBJ2-7; weak D call: TRBD2 (5 bases). The CDR3 extends over 15 amino acids. Deletions cut 5 bases from V and 6 bases from J, with 20 bases between. CDR1 is MNHEY and CDR2 is SMNVEV in the germline V gene (reference sequence). This CDR3 reads CASSEDTPPGSEQYF. CDR3 coding DNA: TGTGCCAGCAGTGAAGACACCCCCCCTGGGAGCGAGCAGTACTTC.

This clone was counted at least ten times. The V and J genes are TRBV3-1 and TRBJ1-1; 7 bases agree with TRBD1. The junction had 4 bases not matched to a gene; V was cut back by 6 bases and J by 3 bases. Germline V CDR1 and CDR2: LGHDT, YNNKEL (reference sequence). The CDR3 runs to 13 residues. DNA for the CDR3: TGTGCCAGCAGTAACCAGGGGGACACTGAAGCTTTCTTT. It specifies CASSNQGDTEAFF.

The chain links TRBV20-1 to TRBJ1-2, with 8 positions matching TRBD1. Unmatched junction bases numbered 11, after V lost 4 bases and J lost 7 bases. Germline V gives CDR1 DFQATT, CDR2 SNEGSKA (reference sequence). The CDR3 extends over 14 amino acids. CDR3 in amino acids: CSATLKQGATGYTF. CDR3 nucleotides: TGCAGTGCTACCTTAAAGCAGGGGGCTACTGGCTACACCTTC.